These 24 T cell receptor beta chains came from one sample sequenced in a study of cytomegalovirus exposure and HLA in healthy donors. 60 Vbeta and 13 Jbeta primers were used in PCR. Clones were read by immunoSEQ multiplex PCR, and TCRdb kept only the in-frame ones, dropping some. This sample carries 100,000 to 150,000 clones, 75% to 80% of them seen once, and the ten largest clones take 0.94%. The sequencing input was PBMCs. The receptors shown here come from a woman aged 60 to 75 in good health and CMV-seronegative.

V and J are TRBV7-8 and TRBJ1-2; tentatively, D is TRBD1 (5 bases). The CDR3 is 14 residues long. Trimming stripped 5 bases from V and 8 bases from J, with 18 bases between. Germline loops: CDR1 SGHVS, CDR2 FQNEAQ. As DNA, the CDR3 is TGTGCCAGCAGCGACATCACCGACAGATACGGCTACACCTTC. Encoded protein: CASSDITDRYGYTF. The whole variable domain, remainder taken from reference TRBV7-8 and TRBJ1-2, is GAGVSQSPRYKVAKRGQDVALRCDPISGHVSLFWYQQALGQGPEFLTYFQNEAQLDKSGLPSDRFFAERPEGSVSTLKIQRTQQEDSAVYLCASSDITDRYGYTFGSGTRLTVV.

With respect to this clone: The same CDR3 arises from other DNA sequences in this sample as well. The CDR3 spells CASSLEGGSSYEQYF. The CDR3 DNA is TGCGCCAGCAGCTTGGAAGGGGGAAGCTCCTACGAGCAGTACTTC. This chain connects TRBV5-1 to TRBJ2-7; D is perhaps TRBD1 (6 bases). CDR1 and CDR2 (germline): SGHRS, YFSETQ. This CDR3 is 15 amino acids long. V lost 0 bases to trimming and J lost 0 bases, with 10 bases between them.

This chain connects TRBV11-3 to TRBJ2-5, with 7 nucleotides matching TRBD2. Germline CDR1 and CDR2: SGHNT and YENEEA. This CDR3 spans 15 amino acids. V lost 4 bases, J lost 2 bases, and 7 bases stayed unmatched. CDR3 protein: CASSWGGGQQETQYF. The CDR3 nucleotides are TGTGCCAGCAGCTGGGGGGGTGGACAACAAGAGACCCAGTACTTC. The complete variable domain, with remaining parts taken from reference TRBV11-3 and TRBJ2-5, reads EAGVVQSPRYKIIEKKQPVAFWCNPISGHNTLYWYLQNLGQGPELLIRYENEEAVDDSQLPKDRFSAERLKGVDSTLKIQPAELGDSAVYLCASSWGGGQQETQYFGPGTRLLVL.

J is TRBJ1-1 and V is TRBV2; 7 bases line up with TRBD1. The V segment lost 6 bases and the J segment 4 bases; nucleotides outside the gene matches: 8. This CDR3 is 14 amino acids long. Germline-derived CDR1 and CDR2 are SNHLY and FYNNEI. As DNA, the CDR3 is TGTGCCAGCAGAGACAGGGCCCGAGTCACTGAAGCTTTCTTT. As protein: CASRDRARVTEAFF.

This rearrangement joins TRBV19 to TRBJ2-2; D is possibly TRBD2 (5 bases). The CDR3 sequence is 14 residues long. Trimming took off 10 bases at V and 7 bases at J, with 19 bases between the two ends. Per germline, CDR1 LNHDA and CDR2 SQIVND (reference sequence). The CDR3 region has the DNA TGTGCCACCTCCCGGTGGGGAGCCAGCGGGGAGCTGTTTTTT. The encoded protein is CATSRWGASGELFF.

The chain couples TRBV7-6 to TRBJ2-1; 7 bases align to TRBD2. The trim removed 3 bases at V and 5 bases at J, leaving 1 base unmatched. The CDR3 is made up of 13 amino acids. The V gene's germline CDR1 is SGHVS and CDR2 FNYEAQ. The CDR3 protein is CASSLGTNNEQFF. The CDR3 DNA sequence: TGTGCCAGCAGCTTGGGGACTAACAATGAGCAGTTCTTC.

The sample holds a few counts of this clone. This chain connects TRBV5-5 to TRBJ2-2; perhaps TRBD1 as D (6 bases). V lost 5 bases and J lost 2, with 10 bases in between. The CDR3 is 14 residues long. CDR1 SGHKS and CDR2 YYEKEE come from the germline V gene (reference sequence). CDR3 nucleotide sequence: TGTGCCAGCAGACGACAGGCCAACACCGGGGAGCTGTTTTTT. Protein product: CASRRQANTGELFF.

This chain joins TRBV13 and TRBJ1-4, with D tentatively TRBD1 (5 bases). Trimming left V 5 bases short and J 12 bases short, with 13 bases between. CDR3 length equals 12 residues. Germline CDR1 reads PRHDT; CDR2 reads FYEKMQ (reference sequence). The CDR3 DNA follows: TGTGCCAGCAGCCCTAGATGGGGGGAACTGTTTTTT. Translating gives CASSPRWGELFF.

V and J are TRBV7-7 and TRBJ2-5; 9 bases line up with TRBD2. CDR1 is SSHAT and CDR2 is FNYEAQ in the germline V gene (reference sequence). The V segment lost 0 bases and the J segment 4 bases; nucleotides outside the gene matches: 9. CDR3 size: 17 residues. CDR3 protein: CASSLAVAGDPGETQYF. CDR3 bases: TGTGCCAGCAGCTTAGCTGTAGCGGGAGACCCGGGAGAGACCCAGTACTTC.

V is TRBV5-6 and J is TRBJ1-4; D is possibly TRBD1 (6 bases). Trimming pared 1 base from V and 10 bases from J, leaving 20 bases between. CDR1 SGHDT and CDR2 YYEEEE come from the germline V gene. This CDR3 contains 16 residues. The DNA of the CDR3 is TGTGCCAGCAGCTTGACCCGGTCCTCAGGGGCTGGAAAACTGTTTTTT. Translation gives CASSLTRSSGAGKLFF.

The gene calls are TRBV11-2 and TRBJ1-2; TRBD1 agrees at 8 bases. Germline values: CDR1 SGHAT, CDR2 FQNNGV. The CDR3 loop spans 15 amino acids. Losses at the gene ends were 0 bases for V and 5 bases for J; bases not matched to a gene: 5. In nucleotides, the CDR3 is TGTGCCAGCAGCTTAGACGGACAGGGTATTTATGGCTACACCTTC. Its translation: CASSLDGQGIYGYTF.

The V and J genes are TRBV15 and TRBJ2-3; D ambiguous. The germline gives CDR1 LNHNV, CDR2 YYDKDF (reference sequence). The CDR3 has 14 amino acids. V lost 1 base and J lost 2, with 7 bases in between. This chain's CDR3 is CATSRGEATDTQYF. DNA of the CDR3: TGTGCCACCAGCAGAGGTGAGGCCACAGATACGCAGTATTTT.

Note on this clone: Its ends do not fully match the called genes, so a read error is possible. Other DNA sequences in this sample translate to the same CDR3. The rearrangement uses TRBV5-1 and TRBJ1-1; tentative D call: TRBD1 (6 bases). From germline, CDR1 is SGHRS and CDR2 YFSETQ. The CDR3 spans 15 residues. The CDR3 DNA sequence: TGCGCCAGCAGCTTGGGCGACAGGCCGAACACCGAAGCTTTCTTT. Its protein is CASSLGDRPNTEAFF.

The J gene is TRBJ2-5, the V gene TRBV28; D remains ambiguous. V was cut by 5 bases and J by 5 bases, with 9 bases left in between. Germline CDR1 and CDR2: MDHEN and SYDVKM. There are 12 residues in the CDR3. CDR3 sequence reads: CASSVRRETQYF. The CDR3 DNA follows: TGTGCCAGCAGTGTGCGTCGGGAGACCCAGTACTTC.

This chain uses TRBV7-3 with TRBJ1-1; D might be TRBD1 (6 bases). Trimming shortened V by 4 bases and J by 4 bases, and 13 bases separated the two germline ends. The CDR3 is made up of 14 amino acids. The germline CDR1 and CDR2 sequences are SGHTA and FQGTGA. This CDR3 is CASSSYRESTEAFF. CDR3 nucleotides: TGTGCCAGCAGCTCTTACAGGGAGAGCACTGAAGCTTTCTTT.

This clone was detected a few times. The chain is built from TRBV19 and TRBJ1-6; 8 bases fit TRBD1. Germline CDR1 is LNHDA and CDR2 is SQIVND (reference sequence). V lost 3 bases, J lost 7 bases, and 5 bases stayed unmatched. The CDR3 has 15 residues. CDR3 coding DNA: TGTGCCAGTAGTATTTGGACAGGGCTCAATTCACCCCTCCACTTT. Its translation is CASSIWTGLNSPLHF.

This chain joins TRBV5-6 and TRBJ1-5; D remains unclear. CDR1 and CDR2 from the germline V gene are SGHDT and YYEEEE. CDR3 size: 14 residues. Trimming cost V 2 bases and J 5 bases, with 11 bases left between them. The chain's CDR3 is CASSFGVTDQPQHF. The CDR3 coding sequence is TGTGCCAGCAGCTTCGGGGTGACCGATCAGCCCCAGCATTTT.

The V gene is TRBV7-9, the J gene TRBJ1-5; maybe TRBD1 (6 bases). The V and J ends lost 1 base and 4 bases respectively, with 11 bases between them. The CDR3 runs 15 residues. CDR1 is SEHNR, CDR2 FQNEAQ, per germline (reference sequence). The CDR3, as DNA: TGTGCCAGCAGCTTAGGGGGGCCTCTAAATCAGCCCCAGCATTTT. As protein: CASSLGGPLNQPQHF. The variable domain in full, with the rest retrieved from reference TRBV7-9 and TRBJ1-5, is DTGVSQNPRHKITKRGQNVTFRCDPISEHNRLYWYRQTLGQGPEFLTYFQNEAQLEKSRLLSDRFSAERPKGSFSTLEIQRTEQGDSAMYLCASSLGGPLNQPQHFGDGTRLSIL.

This clone came up a few times. CDR3 DNA sequence: TGTGCCAGCAGCTTAGGGACAGGGGCTGGCTACACCTTC. This translates into CASSLGTGAGYTF. The chain is built from TRBV7-8 and TRBJ1-2, with 9 bases identical to TRBD1. Germline V CDR1 and CDR2: SGHVS, FQNEAQ. V was pared by 1 base and J by 7 bases, with 1 base of the junction left unmatched. This CDR3 has 13 residues. The whole variable domain, filled in from reference TRBV7-8 and TRBJ1-2, reads GAGVSQSPRYKVAKRGQDVALRCDPISGHVSLFWYQQALGQGPEFLTYFQNEAQLDKSGLPSDRFFAERPEGSVSTLKIQRTQQEDSAVYLCASSLGTGAGYTFGSGTRLTVV.

The count of this clone is one. Its ends do not fully match the called genes, so a read error is possible. CDR3 loop: CSSSLGQGTRQYF. The CDR3 region has the DNA TGTTCCAGCAGCTTAGGACAGGGGACCCGGCAGTACTTC. The V call is TRBV7-9, the J call TRBJ2-5; 9 bases match TRBD1. The CDR3 extends over 13 amino acids. CDR1 is SEHNR, CDR2 FQNEAQ, per germline (reference sequence).

The chain joins TRBV28 to TRBJ1-2, with TRBD1 matching over 7 bases. The V gene end was trimmed by 8 bases and the J gene end by 2 bases; junction bases not matched to a gene: 20. This CDR3 region has 18 residues. Germline CDR1 is MDHEN and CDR2 is SYDVKM. The CDR3 is CASGDYRGRGFENYGYTF. CDR3 DNA sequence: TGTGCCAGCGGCGACTACAGGGGCCGGGGTTTTGAGAACTATGGCTACACCTTC.

The gene calls are TRBV19 and TRBJ1-5, with a weak D call TRBD1 (5 bases). The CDR3 is made up of 16 amino acids. Germline CDR1 reads LNHDA; CDR2 reads SQIVND (reference sequence). V lost 0 bases, J lost 7 bases, and 16 bases lay in between. The CDR3 reads CASSIDLRQDNQPQHF. The CDR3 DNA reads as TGTGCCAGTAGTATAGATCTAAGGCAGGACAACCAGCCCCAGCATTTT.

The rearrangement joins TRBV7-3 to TRBJ2-1; TRBD1 agrees at 9 bases. The CDR3 extends over 15 amino acids. V shed 5 bases and J 4 bases; nucleotides not matched to a gene: 6. The V gene's germline CDR1 is SGHTA and CDR2 FQGTGA. The CDR3 protein is CASSTGTGKYNEQFF. The CDR3 DNA sequence: TGTGCCAGCAGCACCGGGACAGGGAAATACAATGAGCAGTTCTTC.

The rearrangement uses TRBV7-9 and TRBJ2-5, with 7 bases that match TRBD2. Germline values: CDR1 SEHNR, CDR2 FQNEAQ (reference sequence). The CDR3 sequence is 14 residues long. Trimming at V came to 4 bases and at J to 2 bases, leaving 4 bases not matched to a gene. The CDR3 reads CASSSLALQETQYF. In DNA, the CDR3 is TGTGCCAGCAGCTCACTAGCGTTGCAAGAGACCCAGTACTTC.